This TCR beta chain was observed in a study of T cell clonality in common variable immunodeficiency. General study findings and limits: Compared with controls, CVID subjects had fewer shared TCRbeta clones. Authors noted CVID clonality's cause needs subpopulation repertoire sequencing.

Worth noting for this clone: Its matching antigen is unknown. The CDR3 end is not reached by the read, which stops 3 residues before it; the germline J gene fills it in.

Data came from immunoSEQ multiplex PCR; TCRdb stores just in-frame clones and leaves some out. Observed in the sample are 45,000 to 60,000 clones, none of them singletons. V was shortened by 5 bases and J by 5 bases, with 18 bases between the two germline ends. The CDR3 runs 15 residues. Germline V CDR1 and CDR2: SGHNT, YENEEA. The TCR comes from a person aged 18 to 70 in good health. The sequenced sample consisted of peripheral blood mononuclear cells. This rearrangement joins TRBV11-3 to TRBJ2-5, with TRBD1 as a possible D gene (5 bases). The chain's CDR3 is CASSETGGAAETQYF. CDR3 DNA, as far as it was read: TGTGCCAGCAGCGAAACAGGCGGTGCGGCCGAGACC.